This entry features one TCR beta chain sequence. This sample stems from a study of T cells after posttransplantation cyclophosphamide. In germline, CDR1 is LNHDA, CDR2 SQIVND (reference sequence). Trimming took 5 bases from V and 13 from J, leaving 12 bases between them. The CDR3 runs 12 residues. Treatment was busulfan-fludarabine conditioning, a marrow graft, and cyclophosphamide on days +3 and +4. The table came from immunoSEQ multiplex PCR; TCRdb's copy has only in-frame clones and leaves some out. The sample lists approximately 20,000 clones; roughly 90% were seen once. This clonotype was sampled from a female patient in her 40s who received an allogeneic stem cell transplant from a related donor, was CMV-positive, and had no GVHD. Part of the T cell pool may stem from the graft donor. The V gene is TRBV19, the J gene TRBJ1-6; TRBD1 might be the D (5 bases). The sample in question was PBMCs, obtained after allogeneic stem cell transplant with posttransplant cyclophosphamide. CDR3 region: CASSATDGPLHF. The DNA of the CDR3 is TGTGCCAGTAGTGCGACAGACGGCCCCCTCCACTTT.